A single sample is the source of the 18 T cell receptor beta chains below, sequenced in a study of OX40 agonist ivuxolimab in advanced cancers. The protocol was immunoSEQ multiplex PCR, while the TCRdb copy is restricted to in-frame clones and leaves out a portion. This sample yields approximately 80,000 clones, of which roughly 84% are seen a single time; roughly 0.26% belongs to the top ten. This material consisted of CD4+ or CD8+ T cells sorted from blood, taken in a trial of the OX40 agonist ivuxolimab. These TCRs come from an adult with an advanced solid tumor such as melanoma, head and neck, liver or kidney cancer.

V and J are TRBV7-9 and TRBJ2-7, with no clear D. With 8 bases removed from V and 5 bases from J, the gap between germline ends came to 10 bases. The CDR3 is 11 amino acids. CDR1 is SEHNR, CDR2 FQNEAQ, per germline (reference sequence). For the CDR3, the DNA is TGTGCCAGCCAGAGTGACCACGAGCAGTACTTC. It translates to CASQSDHEQYF.

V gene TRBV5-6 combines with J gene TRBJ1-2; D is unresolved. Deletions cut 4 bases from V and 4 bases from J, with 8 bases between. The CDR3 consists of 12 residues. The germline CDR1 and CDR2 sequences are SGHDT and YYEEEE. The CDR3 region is CASSLWGYGYTF. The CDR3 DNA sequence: TGTGCCAGCAGCCTTTGGGGCTATGGCTACACCTTC.

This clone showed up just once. The CDR3 region is CASSLAGNTIYF. DNA for the CDR3: TGTGCCAGCAGCTTAGCGGGAAACACCATATATTTT. J is TRBJ1-3 and V is TRBV7-9; D is ambiguous. Per the germline V gene, CDR1 is SEHNR and CDR2 is FQNEAQ (reference sequence). The V end lost 0 bases, the J end lost 4 bases, and 1 base lay between the germline ends. This CDR3 is built from 12 residues.

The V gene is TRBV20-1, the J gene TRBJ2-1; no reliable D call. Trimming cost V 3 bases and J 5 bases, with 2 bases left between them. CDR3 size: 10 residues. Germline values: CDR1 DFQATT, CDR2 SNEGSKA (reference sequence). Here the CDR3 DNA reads TGCAGTGCTAGGAACAATGAGCAGTTCTTC. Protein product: CSARNNEQFF.

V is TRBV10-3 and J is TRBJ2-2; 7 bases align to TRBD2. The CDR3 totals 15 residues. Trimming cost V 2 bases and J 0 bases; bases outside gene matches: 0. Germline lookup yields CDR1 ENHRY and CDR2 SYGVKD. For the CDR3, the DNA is TGTGCCATCAGTGAGACTAGCGCGAACACCGGGGAGCTGTTTTTT. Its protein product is CAISETSANTGELFF.

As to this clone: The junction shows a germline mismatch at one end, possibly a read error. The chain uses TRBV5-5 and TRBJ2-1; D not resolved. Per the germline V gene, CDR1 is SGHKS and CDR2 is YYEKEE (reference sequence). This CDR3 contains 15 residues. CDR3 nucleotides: TGTGCCAGCAGCTTGGGGGCCTCCAACTACAATAAGCAGTTCTTC. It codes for CASSLGASNYNKQFF. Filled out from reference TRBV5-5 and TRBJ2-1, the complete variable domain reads DAGVTQSPTHLIKTRGQQVTLRCSPISGHKSVSWYQQVLGQGPQFIFQYYEKEERGRGNFPDRFSARQFPNYSSELNVNALLLGDSALYLCASSLGASNYNKQFFGPGTRLTVL.

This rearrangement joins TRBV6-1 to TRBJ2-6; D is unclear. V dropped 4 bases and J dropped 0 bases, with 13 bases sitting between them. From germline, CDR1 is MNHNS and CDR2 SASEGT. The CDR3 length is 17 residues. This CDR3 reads CASSVGSSSSGANVLTF. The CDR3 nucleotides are TGTGCCAGCAGTGTAGGCTCTTCAAGCTCTGGGGCCAACGTCCTGACTTTC.

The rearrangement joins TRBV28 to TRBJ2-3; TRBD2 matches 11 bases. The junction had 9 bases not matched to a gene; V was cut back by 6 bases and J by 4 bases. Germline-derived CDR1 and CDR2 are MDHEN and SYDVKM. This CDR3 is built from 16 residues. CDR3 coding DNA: TGTGCCAGCAGCGGAATAGCGGGAGGGCTTGCAGATACGCAGTATTTT. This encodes CASSGIAGGLADTQYF.

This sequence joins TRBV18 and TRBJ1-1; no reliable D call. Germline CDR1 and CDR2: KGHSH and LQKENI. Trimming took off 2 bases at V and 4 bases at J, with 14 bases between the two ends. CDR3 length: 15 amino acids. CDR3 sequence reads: CASSPFEGHGTEAFF. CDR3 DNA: TGTGCCAGCTCACCATTTGAGGGTCACGGCACTGAAGCTTTCTTT.

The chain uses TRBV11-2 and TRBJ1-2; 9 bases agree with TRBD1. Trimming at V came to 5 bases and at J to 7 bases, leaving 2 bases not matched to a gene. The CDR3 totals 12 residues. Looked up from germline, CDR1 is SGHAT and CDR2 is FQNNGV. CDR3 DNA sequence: TGTGCCAGCAGCAGGGACAGGGTTGGCTACACCTTC. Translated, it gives CASSRDRVGYTF. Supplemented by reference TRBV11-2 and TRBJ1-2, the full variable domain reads EAGVAQSPRYKIIEKRQSVAFWCNPISGHATLYWYQQILGQGPKLLIQFQNNGVVDDSQLPKDRFSAERLKGVDSTLKIQPAKLEDSAVYLCASSRDRVGYTFGSGTRLTVV.

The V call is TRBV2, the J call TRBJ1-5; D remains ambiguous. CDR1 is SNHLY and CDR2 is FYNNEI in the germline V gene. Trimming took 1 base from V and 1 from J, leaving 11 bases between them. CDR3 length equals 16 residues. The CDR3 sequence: CASSEGPGMSNQPQHF. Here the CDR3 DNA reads TGTGCCAGCAGTGAAGGCCCCGGGATGAGCAATCAGCCCCAGCATTTT.

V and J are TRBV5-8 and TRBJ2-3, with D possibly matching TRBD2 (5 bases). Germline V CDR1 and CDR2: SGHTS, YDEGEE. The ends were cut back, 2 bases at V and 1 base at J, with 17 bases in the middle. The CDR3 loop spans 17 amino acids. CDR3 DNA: TGTGCCAGCAGCTTAGGATCAGGACTCTACGGCACAGATACGCAGTATTTT. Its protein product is CASSLGSGLYGTDTQYF.

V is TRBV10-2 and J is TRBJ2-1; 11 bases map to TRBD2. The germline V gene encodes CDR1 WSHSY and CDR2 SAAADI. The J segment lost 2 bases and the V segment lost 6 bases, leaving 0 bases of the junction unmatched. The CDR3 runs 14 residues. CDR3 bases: TGCGCCAGCAGACTAGCGGGAGCCTACAATGAGCAGTTCTTC. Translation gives CASRLAGAYNEQFF.

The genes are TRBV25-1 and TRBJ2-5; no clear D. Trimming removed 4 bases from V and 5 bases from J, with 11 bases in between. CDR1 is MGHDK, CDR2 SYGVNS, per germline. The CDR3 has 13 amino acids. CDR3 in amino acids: CASSGLVVETQYF. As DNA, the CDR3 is TGTGCCAGCAGTGGTCTAGTGGTCGAGACCCAGTACTTC.

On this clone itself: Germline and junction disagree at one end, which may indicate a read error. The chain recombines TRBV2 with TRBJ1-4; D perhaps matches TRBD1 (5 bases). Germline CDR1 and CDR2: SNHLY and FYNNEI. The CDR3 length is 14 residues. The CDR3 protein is CASGEQGTNEKLFF. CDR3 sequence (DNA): TGTGCCAGCGGTGAGCAGGGTACTAATGAAAAACTGTTTTTT.

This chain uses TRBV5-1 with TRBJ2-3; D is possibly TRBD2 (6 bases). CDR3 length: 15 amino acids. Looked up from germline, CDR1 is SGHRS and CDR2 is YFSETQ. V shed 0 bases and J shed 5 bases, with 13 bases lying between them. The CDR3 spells CASSLALPGEDTQYF. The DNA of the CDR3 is TGCGCCAGCAGCTTGGCCCTACCGGGAGAAGATACGCAGTATTTT.

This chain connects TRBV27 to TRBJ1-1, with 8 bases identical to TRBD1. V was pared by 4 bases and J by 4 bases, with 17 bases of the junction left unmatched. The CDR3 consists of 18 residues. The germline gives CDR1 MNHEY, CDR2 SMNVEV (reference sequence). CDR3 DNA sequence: TGTGCCAGCAGTTCTTCCCCGGTCGGGGGACAGGCATTCACTGAAGCTTTCTTT. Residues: CASSSSPVGGQAFTEAFF.

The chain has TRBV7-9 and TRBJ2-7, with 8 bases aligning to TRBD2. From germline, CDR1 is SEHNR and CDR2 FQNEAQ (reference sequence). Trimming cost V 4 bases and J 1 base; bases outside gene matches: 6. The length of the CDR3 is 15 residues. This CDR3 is CASSSRTSGSYEQYF. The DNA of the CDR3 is TGTGCCAGCAGCTCCCGCACTAGCGGTTCCTACGAGCAGTACTTC.